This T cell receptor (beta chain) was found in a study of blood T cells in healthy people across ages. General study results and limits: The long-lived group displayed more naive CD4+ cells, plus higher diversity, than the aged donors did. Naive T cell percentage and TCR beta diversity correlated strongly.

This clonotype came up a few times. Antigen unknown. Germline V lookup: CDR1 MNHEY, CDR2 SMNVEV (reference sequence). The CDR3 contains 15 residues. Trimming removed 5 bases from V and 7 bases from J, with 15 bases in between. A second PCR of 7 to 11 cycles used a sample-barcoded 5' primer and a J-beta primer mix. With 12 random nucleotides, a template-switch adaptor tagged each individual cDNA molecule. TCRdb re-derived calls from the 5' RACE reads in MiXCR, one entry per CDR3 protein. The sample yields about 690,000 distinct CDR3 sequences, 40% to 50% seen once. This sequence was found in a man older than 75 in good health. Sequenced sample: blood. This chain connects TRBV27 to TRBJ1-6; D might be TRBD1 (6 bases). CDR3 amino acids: CASSPHGQKNSPLHF. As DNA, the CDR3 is TGTGCCAGCAGTCCTCACGGACAGAAAAATTCACCCCTCCACTTT.